These 17 T cell receptor beta chains share one sample of origin, sequenced in a study of Ad26.COV2.S vaccination and SARS-CoV-2 variants. Treatment here: around 19 received Ad26.COV2.S at low or high dose, single or two shots; 5 received placebo; per-sample allocation not given. Samples were taken on day 63 after the first vaccine or placebo injection. Method: immunoSEQ multiplex PCR; TCRdb's copy keeps in-frame clones and lacks some. The sample holds approximately 410,000 clones, approximately 90% seen once. The sample was peripheral blood, taken in a trial of Ad26.COV2.S vaccine versus placebo. Receptor source: a person aged 18 to 65 who received the Ad26.COV2.S COVID-19 vaccine or a placebo.

This clone appeared a single time. The CDR3 reads CSARPPHTGARAETQYF. Here the CDR3 DNA reads TGCAGCGCCAGGCCCCCCCATACGGGGGCGCGGGCGGAGACCCAGTACTTC. V and J are TRBV29-1 and TRBJ2-5; D may correspond to TRBD1 or TRBD2 (6 bases each). The CDR3 totals 17 residues. Germline CDR1 reads SQVTM; CDR2 reads ANQGSEA. The V gene lost 7 bases and the J gene lost 5 bases, with 29 bases spanning the gap.

This rearrangement joins TRBV4-3 to TRBJ1-1; TRBD1 might be the D (5 bases). Deletions cut 5 bases from V and 3 bases from J, with 10 bases between. Germline values: CDR1 LGHNA, CDR2 YSLEER. The CDR3 covers 13 residues. The CDR3 loop is CASSWGRYTEAFF. The CDR3 nucleotides read TGCGCCAGCAGCTGGGGCCGATACACTGAAGCTTTCTTT.

The V and J genes are TRBV4-1 and TRBJ2-1; TRBD2 is a possible D gene (5 bases). The CDR3 is 14 residues long. Per germline, CDR1 MGHRA and CDR2 YSYEKL. Trimming shortened V by 4 bases and J by 3 bases, and 10 bases separated the two germline ends. The CDR3 nucleotides read TGCGCCAGCAGCCTCTCCCGGGGCTACAATGAGCAGTTCTTC. Its translation is CASSLSRGYNEQFF.

The V call is TRBV19, the J call TRBJ2-1; 10 positions match TRBD2. Germline V gene data show CDR1 as LNHDA and CDR2 as SQIVND (reference sequence). Trimming took 1 base from V and 0 from J; bases not matched to a gene: 9. The CDR3 sequence is 19 residues long. The CDR3 region is CASSIAGVAGGYSYNEQFF. The DNA for the CDR3 is TGTGCCAGTAGTATAGCAGGGGTAGCGGGGGGCTACTCCTACAATGAGCAGTTCTTC. Using reference TRBV19 and TRBJ2-1 for the parts outside the CDR3, the full variable domain is DGGITQSPKYLFRKEGQNVTLSCEQNLNHDAMYWYRQDPGQGLRLIYYSQIVNDFQKGDIAEGYSVSREKKESFPLTVTSAQKNPTAFYLCASSIAGVAGGYSYNEQFFGPGTRLTVL.

This chain uses TRBV21-1 with TRBJ2-5; the table's D call of TRBD1 was not tested on the DNA. TRBV21-1 is deemed a pseudogene. The CDR3 is 16 residues long. The CDR3 sequence: CASSNPGQDEGETQYF. The DNA of the CDR3 is TGTGCCAGCAGCAACCCTGGACAGGACGAAGGGGAGACCCAGTACTTC.

V gene TRBV19 combines with J gene TRBJ2-3; no reliable D call. V gave up 3 bases and J gave up 2 bases, with 12 bases separating them. The CDR3 has 15 amino acids. Germline V gene data show CDR1 as LNHDA and CDR2 as SQIVND (reference sequence). The chain's CDR3 is CASSMGPTNTDTQYF. The CDR3 coding sequence is TGTGCCAGTAGTATGGGCCCCACTAACACAGATACGCAGTATTTT.

The chain joins TRBV5-1 to TRBJ1-2; 11 bases map to TRBD1. J gave up 3 bases and V 3 bases, and 7 bases lay outside the gene matches. This CDR3 is built from 16 residues. From germline, CDR1 is SGHRS and CDR2 YFSETQ. The DNA of the CDR3 is TGCGCCAGCAGCTGGACAGGGGGCGCGGGGGACTATGGCTACACCTTC. Translation: CASSWTGGAGDYGYTF.

The chain joins TRBV7-3 to TRBJ2-5; 13 nucleotides align to TRBD2. This CDR3 contains 14 residues. The germline CDR1 and CDR2 sequences are SGHTA and FQGTGA. Trimming took 8 bases from V and 0 from J; bases not matched to a gene: 0. The CDR3 here is CASGLAGDQETQYF. The DNA for the CDR3 is TGTGCCAGCGGACTAGCGGGGGACCAAGAGACCCAGTACTTC.

This clone was recorded a few times. The CDR3 DNA follows: TGTGCCAGCAGCCGTACGGGCTACACCTTC. Encoded protein: CASSRTGYTF. The gene calls are TRBV7-9 and TRBJ1-2; D call uncertain. V was clipped by 5 bases and J by 8 bases, with 6 bases between them. This CDR3 is 10 amino acids long. Per the germline V gene, CDR1 is SEHNR and CDR2 is FQNEAQ (reference sequence).

The gene calls are TRBV7-3 and TRBJ2-1, with TRBD2 matching over 8 bases. V dropped 1 base and J dropped 2; count of bases not matched to a gene: 7. In germline, CDR1 is SGHTA, CDR2 FQGTGA. This CDR3 has 17 amino acids. The CDR3, as DNA: TGTGCCAGCAGCTTAAACTCCGGGACTAGTACCTACAATGAGCAGTTCTTC. Protein sequence: CASSLNSGTSTYNEQFF.

This chain uses TRBV27 with TRBJ2-1; D is ambiguous. CDR1 is MNHEY and CDR2 is SMNVEV in the germline V gene (reference sequence). There are 15 residues in the CDR3. The V end was cut by 3 bases, the J end by 8 bases, with 17 bases between. CDR3 DNA: TGTGCCAGCAGTTTGGTTGGGGTCTCGTCCGATGAGCAGTTCTTC. It translates to CASSLVGVSSDEQFF.

The chain is built from TRBV30 and TRBJ1-2; D gene ambiguous. Deletions cut 0 bases from V and 13 bases from J, with 18 bases between. Germline lookup yields CDR1 GTSNPN and CDR2 SVGIG (reference sequence). The CDR3 spans 13 residues. The CDR3 DNA follows: TGTGCCTGGAGTGTAACCCTGGAGGCGGTGGGCACCTTC. It yields the protein CAWSVTLEAVGTF.

The table lists this clone with a few counts. The chain employs TRBV2 and TRBJ2-7; TRBD1 matches at 7 bases. Germline loops: CDR1 SNHLY, CDR2 FYNNEI. J was trimmed by 2 bases and V by 5 bases; bases with no gene match: 6. The CDR3 is 14 residues long. CDR3 residues: CASSKRTGTYEQYF. For the CDR3, the DNA is TGTGCCAGCAGTAAAAGGACAGGCACCTACGAGCAGTACTTC.

This clone was seen once. The V call is TRBV27, the J call TRBJ1-6; D is ambiguous. Germline-derived CDR1 and CDR2 are MNHEY and SMNVEV (reference sequence). Between the trimmed V and J ends, which lost 3 bases and 4 bases, there was a span of 7 bases. There are 14 residues in the CDR3. The CDR3 DNA reads TGTGCCAGCAGTTTGTTGCTATATAATTCACCCCTCCACTTT. Amino acid sequence: CASSLLLYNSPLHF.

The rearrangement uses TRBV27 and TRBJ2-1, with D uncertain. With 2 bases removed from V and 4 bases from J, the gap between germline ends came to 6 bases. This CDR3 is 13 amino acids long. CDR1 and CDR2 (germline): MNHEY, SMNVEV (reference sequence). The CDR3 spells CASSLGQYNEQFF. In DNA, the CDR3 is TGTGCCAGCAGTTTAGGGCAGTACAATGAGCAGTTCTTC.

This chain joins TRBV10-3 and TRBJ1-1; D not resolved. Germline CDR1 ENHRY, CDR2 SYGVKD. This CDR3 contains 14 residues. V was cut by 6 bases and J by 1 base, with 12 bases left in between. CDR3 region: CAISTGGPNTEAFF. In DNA form, the CDR3 reads TGTGCCATCAGCACGGGCGGCCCGAACACTGAAGCTTTCTTT.

The V call is TRBV29-1, the J call TRBJ2-5; 7 bases are shared with TRBD1. In germline, CDR1 is SQVTM, CDR2 ANQGSEA. Losses at the gene ends were 7 bases for V and 5 bases for J; bases not matched to a gene: 7. This CDR3 is built from 12 residues. The CDR3 nucleotides read TGCAGCGCCCGACAGGGTTTGGAGACCCAGTACTTC. This sequence encodes CSARQGLETQYF. Complete variable domain (other parts from reference TRBV29-1 and TRBJ2-5): SAVISQKPSRDICQRGTSLTIQCQVDSQVTMMFWYRQQPGQSLTLIATANQGSEATYESGFVIDKFPISRPNLTFSTLTVSNMSPEDSSIYLCSARQGLETQYFGPGTRLLVL.